This is a list of T cell receptor beta chains from one sample in a study of cytotoxic CD8 clonotypes in ibrutinib-treated CLL. Generated by immunoSEQ multiplex PCR, the TCRdb table keeps only in-frame clones and is missing some. The table records around 250,000 clones, 70% of them present only once. Sequenced here: PBMCs, sampled after 24 months of ibrutinib treatment. The source of these receptors is a human donor with chronic lymphocytic leukemia. The CDR3 runs from the conserved cysteine through the conserved F or W.

CDR3: CASSLDRTSGRSYNEQFF
J: TRBJ2-1
V: TRBV7-9

CDR3: CASSEGDHQSPLHF
J: TRBJ1-6
V: TRBV2

CDR3: CASTTGVWEETQYF
J: TRBJ2-5
V: TRBV19

CDR3: CSPSGGGFGNEQFF
J: TRBJ2-1
V: TRBV29-1

CDR3: CASSHRQGAASGNEQFF
J: TRBJ2-1
V: TRBV19

CDR3: CASSGLASSSYEQYF
J: TRBJ2-7
V: TRBV2

CDR3: CASSPGQGFRQYF
J: TRBJ2-7
V: TRBV18

CDR3: CASSLVGLAAHYEQYF
J: TRBJ2-7
V: TRBV5-1

CDR3: CASSLGDRRGYTF
J: TRBJ1-2
V: TRBV7-9

CDR3: CASSSPGSNEKLFF
J: TRBJ1-4
V: TRBV6-5

CDR3: CASSFGLDADTQYF
J: TRBJ2-3
V: TRBV7-7

CDR3: CASSLEGISDNEQFF
J: TRBJ2-1
V: TRBV7-2

CDR3: CASSLDRGANYGYTF
J: TRBJ1-2
V: TRBV4-1

CDR3: CASGPAGAHYNEQFF
J: TRBJ2-1
V: TRBV5-1

CDR3: CASSEHGTGSGANVLTF
J: TRBJ2-6
V: TRBV9

CDR3: CASIAGTGYNEQFF
J: TRBJ2-1
V: TRBV27

CDR3: CASSLVPEQPQHF
J: TRBJ1-5
V: TRBV11-2

CDR3: CSVVQNEQFF
J: TRBJ2-1
V: TRBV29-1

CDR3: CATSRDGRGRVAQFF
J: TRBJ2-1
V: TRBV15

CDR3: CASSVATGTGNEKLFF
J: TRBJ1-4
V: TRBV9

CDR3: CASSLGTKYNEQFF
J: TRBJ2-1
V: TRBV5-6

CDR3: CASSLQGTSENTIYF
J: TRBJ1-3
V: TRBV18

CDR3: CASSLELAGGQNIQYF
J: TRBJ2-4
V: TRBV5-4

CDR3: CASSVSRDGTAYNEQFF
J: TRBJ2-1
V: TRBV9

CDR3: CASSYTSSGANVLTF
J: TRBJ2-6
V: TRBV6-4

CDR3: CASSESGLAWEQYF
J: TRBJ2-7
V: TRBV25-1

CDR3: CASSKTGAGYGYTF
J: TRBJ1-2
V: TRBV2

CDR3: CASRSLAWGEQYF
J: TRBJ2-7
V: TRBV27

CDR3: CASSQDEEEQYF
J: TRBJ2-7
V: TRBV4-3

CDR3: CASSLGGNTEAFF
J: TRBJ1-1
V: TRBV4-1

CDR3: CASSFRGAYNEQFF
J: TRBJ2-1
V: TRBV5-1

CDR3: CASCRDSALHEQFF
J: TRBJ2-1
V: TRBV28

CDR3: CASSDTGTGGLEQYF
J: TRBJ2-7
V: TRBV5-5

CDR3: CASSLGGRAEETQYF
J: TRBJ2-5
V: TRBV7-3

CDR3: CASSQEDRRRADTQYF
J: TRBJ2-3
V: TRBV4-1

CDR3: CASSLIFGTSSDNEQFF
J: TRBJ2-1
V: TRBV6-4

CDR3: CASLGVEQFF
J: TRBJ2-1
V: TRBV2

CDR3: CASSMINGGYTF
J: TRBJ1-2
V: TRBV21-1

CDR3: CASSFSGGADTQYF
J: TRBJ2-3
V: TRBV28

CDR3: CASSPGQPKETQYF
J: TRBJ2-5
V: TRBV7-7